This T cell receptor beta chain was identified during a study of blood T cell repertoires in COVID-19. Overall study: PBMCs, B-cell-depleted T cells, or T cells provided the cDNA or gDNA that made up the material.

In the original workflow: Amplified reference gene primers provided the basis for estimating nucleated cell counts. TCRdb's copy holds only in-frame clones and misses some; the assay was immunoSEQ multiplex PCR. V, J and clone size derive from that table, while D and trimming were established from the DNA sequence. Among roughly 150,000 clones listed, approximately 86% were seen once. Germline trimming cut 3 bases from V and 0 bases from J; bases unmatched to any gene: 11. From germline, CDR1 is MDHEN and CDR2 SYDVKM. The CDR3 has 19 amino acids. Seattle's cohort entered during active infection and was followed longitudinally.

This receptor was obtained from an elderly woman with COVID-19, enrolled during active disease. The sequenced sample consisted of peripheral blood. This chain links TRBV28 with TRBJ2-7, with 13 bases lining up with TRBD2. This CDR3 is CASSFNPGTSGIISYEQYF. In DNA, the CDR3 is TGTGCCAGCAGTTTTAATCCCGGGACTAGCGGGATAATCTCCTACGAGCAGTACTTC.